The 18 T cell receptor beta chains listed next were all sequenced from one sample in a study of shared clonotypes between healthy human individuals. The repertoire was sequenced with immunoSEQ multiplex PCR; TCRdb's copy has only in-frame clones and lacks some. The sample contains over 950,000 clones, 60% to 85% of which appear only once. Sequenced sample: memory CD4+ T cells from PBMCs. Subset described: CD45RA-negative fraction. The receptors originated from a young man in good health. Some clones in this sample may be carry-over from other donors' samples.

V and J are TRBV5-1 and TRBJ1-1; a weak D match, TRBD1 (5 bases). CDR3 size: 16 residues. Per germline, CDR1 SGHRS and CDR2 YFSETQ. Trimming cost V 3 bases and J 0 bases, with 15 bases left between them. CDR3 region: CASSSSGGSMNTEAFF. In DNA, the CDR3 is TGCGCCAGCAGCTCATCGGGGGGTAGCATGAACACTGAAGCTTTCTTT.

The J gene is TRBJ2-1, the V gene TRBV14, with D possibly being TRBD1 (6 bases). Per germline, CDR1 SGHDN and CDR2 FVKESK. CDR3 length: 15 amino acids. Trimming took 6 bases from V and 2 from J, leaving 14 bases between them. The CDR3 loop is CASSLLGATYNEQFF. The CDR3 DNA is TGTGCCAGCAGTCTGCTGGGGGCTACCTACAATGAGCAGTTCTTC.

The chain combines TRBV25-1 with TRBJ1-5; 8 positions match TRBD1. This CDR3 has 16 amino acids. Germline-derived CDR1 and CDR2 are MGHDK and SYGVNS. Germline trimming cut 3 bases from V and 1 base from J; bases unmatched to any gene: 5. The DNA for the CDR3 is TGTGCCAGCAGTGATGGCAGGGGGCTGAGCAATCAGCCCCAGCATTTT. It specifies CASSDGRGLSNQPQHF.

The chain links TRBV19 to TRBJ2-2, with D unclear. Trimming removed 7 bases at V and 3 bases at J, with 12 bases between. CDR1 LNHDA and CDR2 SQIVND come from the germline V gene (reference sequence). The CDR3 is 14 residues long. CDR3 loop: CASKLGRDTGELFF. CDR3 DNA sequence: TGTGCCAGTAAACTTGGTCGGGACACCGGGGAGCTGTTTTTT.

V and J are TRBV6-1 and TRBJ1-1; 7 nucleotides line up with TRBD1. With 8 bases clipped from V and 0 bases from J, the junction kept 3 bases outside the gene matches. This CDR3 comprises 13 residues. Germline CDR1 MNHNS, CDR2 SASEGT. The CDR3 sequence is CASGDRVNTEAFF. The CDR3 DNA is TGTGCCAGCGGAGACAGGGTGAACACTGAAGCTTTCTTT.

This chain joins TRBV5-5 and TRBJ1-4; D may be TRBD1 (6 bases). Looked up from germline, CDR1 is SGHKS and CDR2 is YYEKEE (reference sequence). This CDR3 has 16 amino acids. V lost 4 bases, J lost 0 bases, and 13 bases lay in between. The CDR3: CASSLGQLSTNEKLFF. The DNA of the CDR3 is TGTGCCAGCAGCCTGGGACAACTGTCAACTAATGAAAAACTGTTTTTT.

This sequence joins TRBV5-5 and TRBJ2-5, with 7 nucleotides matching TRBD2. V shed 0 bases and J 3 bases; nucleotides not matched to a gene: 8. CDR3 length equals 16 residues. The V gene's germline CDR1 is SGHKS and CDR2 YYEKEE (reference sequence). The CDR3 region has the DNA TGTGCCAGCAGCTTGGTCGTTGGACTAGTGGAAGAGACCCAGTACTTC. Translating it yields CASSLVVGLVEETQYF.

This clone was counted a single time. The chain links TRBV13 to TRBJ2-1, with D hard to call. Trimming took off 1 base at V and 1 base at J, with 8 bases between the two ends. Per germline, CDR1 PRHDT and CDR2 FYEKMQ (reference sequence). There are 15 residues in the CDR3. In nucleotides, the CDR3 is TGTGCCAGCAGCTTAGAGCTTGTTTCCTACAATGAGCAGTTCTTC. It encodes CASSLELVSYNEQFF.

In the case of this clone: A much larger clone differs by one base, so this may be a read error. Other nucleotide sequences from this sample produce the same CDR3. The J gene is TRBJ2-2, the V gene TRBV6-6; weak D call: TRBD2 (5 bases). Germline CDR1 reads MNHNY; CDR2 reads SVGAGI (reference sequence). Trimming removed 3 bases from V and 1 base from J, with 12 bases in between. CDR3 size: 16 residues. CDR3 DNA sequence: TGTGCCAGCAGTTATAGAACTAGAATGAACACCGGGGAGCTGTTTTTT. It is translated as CASSYRTRMNTGELFF.

The chain joins TRBV7-3 to TRBJ2-6; TRBD1 agrees at 10 bases. The CDR3 spans 18 residues. V was clipped by 6 bases and J by 0 bases; unmatched bases: 8. Germline V gene sequence: CDR1 SGHTA, CDR2 FQGTGA. CDR3 region: CASSRADRGSSGANVLTF. The CDR3 bases are TGTGCCAGCAGTAGGGCGGACAGGGGGTCCTCTGGGGCCAACGTCCTGACTTTC.

As to this clone: A read error is possible here, since a much larger clone lies one base away. In the same sample, other DNA sequences code for this CDR3. This chain links TRBV6-5 with TRBJ1-2, with D possibly matching TRBD1 (5 bases). CDR3 length equals 14 residues. V lost 5 bases and J 0 bases, leaving 10 bases between the germline ends. From germline, CDR1 is MNHEY and CDR2 SVGAGI. CDR3 DNA sequence: TGTGCCAGCAGTCCCGGGACGACTAACTATGGCTACACCTTC. Amino acid sequence: CASSPGTTNYGYTF.

This chain uses TRBV7-8 with TRBJ1-1; weak D call: TRBD1 (6 bases). The CDR3 runs to 15 residues. V dropped 1 base and J dropped 6 bases, with 15 bases sitting between them. Germline CDR1 is SGHVS and CDR2 is FQNEAQ. CDR3 in amino acids: CASSLGWGRGAEAFF. CDR3 DNA: TGTGCCAGCAGCTTAGGTTGGGGCAGGGGCGCTGAAGCTTTCTTT.

This clone was observed a single time. The chain recombines TRBV4-2 with TRBJ1-5; D is ambiguous. The CDR3 totals 15 residues. Germline CDR1 reads LGHNA; CDR2 reads YNFKEQ. V was clipped by 0 bases and J by 7 bases, with 13 bases between them. The CDR3 loop is CASSQDGETGQPQHF. The CDR3 region has the DNA TGTGCCAGCAGCCAAGACGGGGAGACGGGGCAGCCCCAGCATTTT.

A single count supports this clone. The V and J genes are TRBV30 and TRBJ2-7; D is possibly TRBD1 (6 bases). The germline gives CDR1 GTSNPN, CDR2 SVGIG (reference sequence). The CDR3 contains 14 residues. Trimming removed 0 bases from V and 8 bases from J, with 17 bases in between. For the CDR3, the DNA is TGTGCCTGGAGTGTACAACAGGGCTCCCTAAAGCAGTACTTC. It encodes CAWSVQQGSLKQYF.

This clone occurred a few times. CDR3 amino acids: CASGQGNTIYF. For the CDR3, the DNA is TGTGCCAGTGGTCAAGGAAACACCATATATTTT. The chain has TRBV6-6 and TRBJ1-3, with D hard to call. V was trimmed by 9 bases and J by 4 bases, leaving 7 bases between them. This CDR3 is 11 amino acids long. The germline V gene encodes CDR1 MNHNY and CDR2 SVGAGI (reference sequence).

This clone was picked up a small number of times. The gene calls are TRBV6-6 and TRBJ2-1, with 11 nucleotides matching TRBD2. Per the germline V gene, CDR1 is MNHNY and CDR2 is SVGAGI (reference sequence). CDR3 length: 15 residues. Unmatched junction bases numbered 9, after V lost 5 bases and J lost 9 bases. In nucleotides, the CDR3 is TGTGCCAGCAGTCCACTAGCGGGAGAATTGGCTGAGCAGTTCTTC. It encodes CASSPLAGELAEQFF.

CDR3 residues: CASSGLGGQTPSYEQYF. In nucleotides, the CDR3 is TGTGCCAGCAGTGGTTTGGGGGGTCAGACTCCCTCCTACGAGCAGTACTTC. The genes are TRBV2 and TRBJ2-7; D is possibly TRBD2 (6 bases). Germline V gene sequence: CDR1 SNHLY, CDR2 FYNNEI. The CDR3 totals 17 residues. V lost 4 bases, J lost 0 bases, and 19 bases lay in between.

For this clone: In the same sample, other DNA sequences code for this CDR3. V gene TRBV7-2 combines with J gene TRBJ2-1, with 7 bases that match TRBD2. The J segment lost 3 bases and the V segment lost 2 bases, leaving 4 bases of the junction unmatched. CDR3 size: 15 residues. The V gene's germline CDR1 is SGHTA and CDR2 FQGNSA. In nucleotides, the CDR3 is TGTGCCAGCAGCTTATTAGGCGGGAGCTACAATGAGCAGTTCTTC. This encodes CASSLLGGSYNEQFF.